The rows below give T cell receptor beta chains drawn from one sample of a study of cytomegalovirus exposure and HLA in healthy donors. The table came from immunoSEQ multiplex PCR; TCRdb's copy has only in-frame clones and leaves some out. The sample lists fewer than 250,000 clones; about four fifths were seen once. The sequencing sample was made of PBMCs. These receptors were taken from a woman aged 25 to 45 in good health and CMV-seropositive. CDR3s include the opening cysteine and the closing phenylalanine or tryptophan. The D gene is left open where the match is weak. Size is omitted from some rows. Given values are once, few, many or a class for expanded clones.

d_call	v_call	clone_size	j_call	cdr3_nt	cdr3_aa
TRBD1	TRBV5-1	.	TRBJ1-1	TGCGCCAGCAGCTTGGGACAGGGCGGCAGTGAAGCTTTCTTT	CASSLGQGGSEAFF
.	TRBV11-2	.	TRBJ2-1	TGTGCCAGCAGCTTAGTAGCACCTAGCGTACATGAGCAGTTCTTC	CASSLVAPSVHEQFF
.	TRBV6-5	.	TRBJ2-5	TGTGCCAGCAGCTCCTATGGAGAGACCCAGTACTTC	CASSSYGETQYF
.	TRBV7-8	.	TRBJ2-7	TGTGCCAGCAGCCGACTTACGGGGGAGCAGTACTTC	CASSRLTGEQYF
TRBD1	TRBV11-2	.	TRBJ1-5	TGTGCCAGCAGCCCGACAGGGGTCGGCAATCAGCCCCAGCATTTT	CASSPTGVGNQPQHF
TRBD1	TRBV2	.	TRBJ1-1	TGTGCCAGCAATTCACAGGGGATGGACACTGAAGCTTTCTTT	CASNSQGMDTEAFF
TRBD1	TRBV30	.	TRBJ1-2	TGTGCCTGGCGACAGGGCCCGACCTATGGCTACACCTTC	CAWRQGPTYGYTF
.	TRBV4-1	.	TRBJ1-2	TGCGCCAGCAGCCACGTCTTATCCCCTGGCTACACCTTC	CASSHVLSPGYTF
TRBD1	TRBV13	.	TRBJ2-7	TGTGCCAGCACCCAGGACAGGGCCTACGAGCAGTACTTC	CASTQDRAYEQYF
TRBD2	TRBV4-1	few	TRBJ2-7	TGCGCCAGCAGCCAAGATATAGGCGGGGGGGCGTTCGAGCAGTACTTC	CASSQDIGGGAFEQYF
TRBD1	TRBV5-4	few	TRBJ1-1	TGTGCCAGCAGCTTTCCATACAGGGGGAACACTGAAGCTTTCTTT	CASSFPYRGNTEAFF
TRBD2	TRBV4-1	.	TRBJ2-7	TGCGCCAGCAGCCCTGGGACTAGCGGGCCCCCCCGGGGCGAGCAGTACTTC	CASSPGTSGPPRGEQYF
TRBD1	TRBV7-8	.	TRBJ2-7	TGTGCCAGCAGCTTAGCGAGGGACAGGACCTTCGCTAGACAGTACTTC	CASSLARDRTFARQYF
TRBD1	TRBV11-3	.	TRBJ2-1	TGTGCCAGCAGCGCCACAGGGGTTGTTGAGCAGTTCTTC	CASSATGVVEQFF
.	TRBV30	.	TRBJ1-5	TGTGCCTGGAGGGGAGGGGATAGCAATCAGCCCCAGCATTTT	CAWRGGDSNQPQHF
.	TRBV2	.	TRBJ1-1	TGTGCCAGCAGGGGGGTGGGGGGGCGGAACACTGAAGCTTTCTTT	CASRGVGGRNTEAFF
.	TRBV29-1	.	TRBJ2-3	TGCAGCGTTGAAGGGGACATCACCACAGATACGCAGTATTTT	CSVEGDITTDTQYF
.	TRBV15	.	TRBJ1-4	TGTGCCACCAGCAGGGACAGCGAGAATGAAAAACTGTTTTTT	CATSRDSENEKLFF
.	TRBV29-1	.	TRBJ1-2	TGCAGCCTGGAGGGGCGCAGGGATGGCTACACCTTC	CSLEGRRDGYTF
.	TRBV4-1	.	TRBJ1-6	TGCGCCAGCAGCCCAGGACAGAGCTTTTCACCCCTCCACTTT	CASSPGQSFSPLHF
TRBD1	TRBV27	.	TRBJ1-2	TGTGCCAGCAGTTGGACAGGGGGAAGTGGCTACACCTTC	CASSWTGGSGYTF
TRBD1	TRBV19	.	TRBJ2-1	TGTGCCAGTAGCCCGGGACAGTCCTACAATGAGCAGTTCTTC	CASSPGQSYNEQFF
.	TRBV4-3	.	TRBJ2-1	TGCGCCAGCAGCCAAGAAACCCTTCAGGGTGAGCAGTTCTTC	CASSQETLQGEQFF
TRBD2	TRBV28	few	TRBJ2-1	TGTGCCAGCAGCTTTAGCGGGGGGGCGGTCTACAATGAGCAGTTCTTC	CASSFSGGAVYNEQFF
.	TRBV27	once	TRBJ2-1	TGTGCCAGCAGTTTAGGCCTAGAGAGTGTGGGTGAGCAGTTCTTC	CASSLGLESVGEQFF
TRBD2	TRBV4-1	.	TRBJ2-5	TGCGCCAGCAGCCAGGGGGAGACTAGCGGGGGGGAAGAGACCCAGTACTTC	CASSQGETSGGEETQYF
TRBD2	TRBV4-2	.	TRBJ2-3	TGTGCCAGCAGACCTGGGGGGGGGAGCACAGATACGCAGTATTTT	CASRPGGGSTDTQYF
TRBD1	TRBV7-9	.	TRBJ1-2	TGTGCCAGCAGTAGACAGGGGGCAGATGGCTACACCTTC	CASSRQGADGYTF
TRBD1	TRBV2	.	TRBJ2-2	TGTGCCAGCAGCTCCGGGACAGGGCGAATCGGGGAGCTGTTTTTT	CASSSGTGRIGELFF
.	TRBV2	few	TRBJ2-7	TGTGCCAGCAGTTATGTCGGGGGCTACGAGCAGTACTTC	CASSYVGGYEQYF
TRBD2	TRBV11-2	.	TRBJ2-4	TGTGCCAGCAGCTCCAGTAAGGCCAAGCGGGAGTACAACATTCAGTACTTC	CASSSSKAKREYNIQYF
TRBD2	TRBV19	.	TRBJ2-1	TGTGCCAGTAGTATTACTAGCGGGGGTCTCTCCTACAATGAGCAGTTCTTC	CASSITSGGLSYNEQFF
.	TRBV7-9	.	TRBJ1-3	TGTGCCAGCAGCATCCTCGGTGGAAACACCATATATTTT	CASSILGGNTIYF
.	TRBV5-1	.	TRBJ2-1	TGCGCCAGCAGCTTGGGTGGAGCCTCCTACAATGAGCAGTTCTTC	CASSLGGASYNEQFF
.	TRBV7-9	.	TRBJ2-6	TGTGCCAGCAGTGGGAGCTCTGGGGCCAACGTCCTGACTTTC	CASSGSSGANVLTF
.	TRBV4-3	.	TRBJ2-7	TGCGCCAGCAGCCAGTGGACAGCCTACGAGCAGTACTTC	CASSQWTAYEQYF
.	TRBV10-3	.	TRBJ2-2	TGTGCCATCAAAGGGAGAGGAACCGGGGAGCTGTTTTTT	CAIKGRGTGELFF
.	TRBV7-3	.	TRBJ2-3	TGTGCCAGCAGCCACCAGGGGTCCCGCACAGATACGCAGTATTTT	CASSHQGSRTDTQYF
TRBD1	TRBV30	once	TRBJ2-7	TGTGCCTCCAGTGTCGACAGGGTGTTCCCCTACGAGCAGTACTTC	CASSVDRVFPYEQYF
TRBD2	TRBV5-4	.	TRBJ2-1	TGTGCCAGCAGCTTGGTCACGGGAGGGCCGTTAGAGCAGTTCTTC	CASSLVTGGPLEQFF
.	TRBV9	few	TRBJ2-3	TGTGCCAGCAGCGTTACGACTGGAGCGGAGCAGTATTTT	CASSVTTGAEQYF
.	TRBV6-4	few	TRBJ1-2	TGTGCCCGAGAATACGGTGGCTACACCTTC	CAREYGGYTF
.	TRBV2	few	TRBJ1-5	TGTGCCAGCAGGGGATCAGGGAACGGACAGCCCCAGCATTTT	CASRGSGNGQPQHF
.	TRBV27	.	TRBJ1-5	TGTGCCAGCAGTTTACAGGCCCATCAGCCCCAGCATTTT	CASSLQAHQPQHF
TRBD1	TRBV7-8	.	TRBJ2-7	TGTGCCAGCAGCTGGCGCTCGGGACAGGGGGCCTACGAGCAGTACTTC	CASSWRSGQGAYEQYF
.	TRBV6-6	.	TRBJ2-7	TGTGCCAGCAGTGGTCGTAGGGGGAACGAGCAGTACTTC	CASSGRRGNEQYF
.	TRBV19	.	TRBJ1-2	TGTGCCAGTAGTATACCTACAGGGACCTATGGCTACACCTTC	CASSIPTGTYGYTF
.	TRBV5-1	.	TRBJ1-1	TGCGCCAGCAGCTTGGATCGGGTTCTGACTGAAGCTTTCTTT	CASSLDRVLTEAFF
.	TRBV30	.	TRBJ1-5	TGTGCCTGGAGTGTAGACCAGGAGGATCAGCCCCAGCATTTT	CAWSVDQEDQPQHF
TRBD1	TRBV10-1	once	TRBJ1-1	TGCGCCAGCAGTCCGGACAGGGTGAACACTGAAGCTTTCTTT	CASSPDRVNTEAFF
TRBD2	TRBV11-3	.	TRBJ2-1	TGTGCCAGCAGCTTCCGGACTAGAAATGAGCAGTTCTTC	CASSFRTRNEQFF
TRBD2	TRBV5-1	.	TRBJ2-1	TGCGCCAGCAGCTTGGAAGGGCGGGGGGGCTACAATGAGCAGTTCTTC	CASSLEGRGGYNEQFF
.	TRBV25-1	few	TRBJ1-5	TGTGCCAGCAGTGAAGAGGGTGGCAATCAGCCCCAGCATTTT	CASSEEGGNQPQHF
.	TRBV7-2	.	TRBJ1-1	TGTGCCAGCAGCTTAGAGACCAGGATGCGGAACACTGAAGCTTTCTTT	CASSLETRMRNTEAFF
.	TRBV28	.	TRBJ1-1	TGTGCCAGCAGTTTATGGGGTGGGAGGAACACTGAAGCTTTCTTT	CASSLWGGRNTEAFF
TRBD1	TRBV2	.	TRBJ1-4	TGTGCCAGCAGCCGAGGGACAGTTGCGGCTAATGAAAAACTGTTTTTT	CASSRGTVAANEKLFF
TRBD1	TRBV6-1	once	TRBJ1-1	TGTGCCAGCAGTTCCGGACAGGGGCATACTGAAGCTTTCTTT	CASSSGQGHTEAFF
.	TRBV19	.	TRBJ2-7	TGTGCCAGTAGTATCGCAGACAGACTCTACGAGCAGTACTTC	CASSIADRLYEQYF
TRBD2	TRBV27	.	TRBJ2-7	TGTGCCAGCAGTTTATTGCGGTCGGGGGGGGGCGAAGAGCAGTACTTC	CASSLLRSGGGEEQYF